A single T cell receptor (beta chain) is shown here with its context. Its matching antigen is unknown. PCR was performed using 60 Vbeta and 13 Jbeta primers. Using immunoSEQ multiplex PCR, the repertoire was profiled, and TCRdb retains in-frame clones only, with some absent. The table records 200,000 to 250,000 clones, roughly 85% of them present only once. Germline loops: CDR1 MNHEY, CDR2 SVGAGI. CDR3 length equals 16 residues. Unmatched junction bases numbered 3, after V lost 2 bases and J lost 0 bases. These data are taken from a study of cytomegalovirus exposure and HLA in healthy donors. General study findings and limits: Common viral pathogens seemed to be connected with several of the most significant clusters, according to a later analysis. V- and J-gene trimming in TCR beta was tied to a missense DCLRE1C variant by an analysis performed later.

This chain connects TRBV6-5 to TRBJ1-3; 8 positions match TRBD1. This receptor was obtained from a girl aged 2 to 10 in good health and CMV-seronegative. Sequenced: PBMCs. The chain's CDR3 is CASSYGTGRSGNTIYF. CDR3 coding DNA: TGTGCCAGCAGTTACGGGACAGGACGCTCTGGAAACACCATATATTTT.